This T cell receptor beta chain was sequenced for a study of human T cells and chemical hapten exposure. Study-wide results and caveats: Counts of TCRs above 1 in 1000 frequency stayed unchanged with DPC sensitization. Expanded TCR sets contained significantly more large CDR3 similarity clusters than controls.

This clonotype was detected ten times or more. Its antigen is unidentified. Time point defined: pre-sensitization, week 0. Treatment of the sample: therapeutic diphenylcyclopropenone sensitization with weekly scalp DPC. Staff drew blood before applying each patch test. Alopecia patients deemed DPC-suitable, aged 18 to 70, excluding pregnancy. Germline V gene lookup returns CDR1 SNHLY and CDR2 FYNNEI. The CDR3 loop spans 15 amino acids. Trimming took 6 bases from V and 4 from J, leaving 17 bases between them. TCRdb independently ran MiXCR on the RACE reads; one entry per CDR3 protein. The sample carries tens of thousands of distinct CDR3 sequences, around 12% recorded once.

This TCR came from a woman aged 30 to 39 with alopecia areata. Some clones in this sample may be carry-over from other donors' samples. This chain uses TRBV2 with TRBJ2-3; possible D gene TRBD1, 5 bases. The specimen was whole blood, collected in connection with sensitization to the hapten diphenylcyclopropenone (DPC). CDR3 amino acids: CASRKTATTADTQYF. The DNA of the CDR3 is TGTGCCAGCAGGAAGACAGCAACCACCGCAGATACGCAGTATTTT.